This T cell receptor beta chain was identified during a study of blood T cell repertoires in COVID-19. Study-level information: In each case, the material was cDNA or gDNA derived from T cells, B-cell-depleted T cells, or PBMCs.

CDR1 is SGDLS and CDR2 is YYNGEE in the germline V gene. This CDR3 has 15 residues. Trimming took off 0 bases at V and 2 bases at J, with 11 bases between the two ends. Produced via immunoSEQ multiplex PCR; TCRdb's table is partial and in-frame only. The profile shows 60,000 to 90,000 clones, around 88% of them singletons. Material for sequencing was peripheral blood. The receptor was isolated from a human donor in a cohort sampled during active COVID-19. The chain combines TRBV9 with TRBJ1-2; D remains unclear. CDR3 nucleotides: TGTGCCAGCAGCGTAGCTTCTGGGGAGAACTATGGCTACACCTTC. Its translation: CASSVASGENYGYTF. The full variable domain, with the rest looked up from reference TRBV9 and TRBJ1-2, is DSGVTQTPKHLITATGQRVTLRCSPRSGDLSVYWYQQSLDQGLQFLIQYYNGEERAKGNILERFSAQQFPDLHSELNLSSLELGDSALYFCASSVASGENYGYTFGSGTRLTVV.